Included here is one T cell receptor beta chain sequence, with context. Its antigen is as yet unknown. RNA extraction was followed by reverse transcription into cDNA, which acted as the sequencing template. The repertoire was sequenced with immunoSEQ multiplex PCR; TCRdb's copy has only in-frame clones and lacks some. The sample lists roughly 150,000 clones, 87% occurring once. The germline V and J ends were trimmed by 6 bases and 7 bases, with 10 bases remaining between them. The CDR3 consists of 13 residues. Per germline, CDR1 KGHSH and CDR2 LQKENI. The data originate from a study of CD8+ T cells in alopecia areata. On the study more broadly: It was oral tofacitinib, at 5 to 10 mg twice daily, that treated patients received. General study points: The study found higher clonality in lesional than normal scalp, especially in alopecia totalis/universalis.

Sorted populations comprised CD4+ and CD8+ T cells obtained from PBMCs. The V gene is TRBV18, the J gene TRBJ1-6; no clear D gene. The starting material was CD8+ T cells sorted from blood, obtained at week 0. The origin of this receptor is a human donor with alopecia areata. As DNA, the CDR3 is TGTGCCAGCTCCCCCGGGTCAAATTCACCCCTCCACTTT. It encodes CASSPGSNSPLHF.